This T cell receptor beta chain is drawn from a study of blood T cell repertoires in COVID-19 (dated by TCRdb to the early 2020s). About the study as a whole: Collaborator samples came from the United States, Italy and Spain and covered acute and convalescent phases of COVID-19. The material from the prospective study consisted of cDNA or gDNA derived from T cells, B-cell-depleted T cells, or PBMCs. Subjects who had been exposed to COVID-19, were actively infected with it, or had recovered from it provided the deeply sampled blood TCRbeta repertoires that made up the dataset. A freely available public database, intended as a resource for researchers studying the immune response to SARS-CoV-2, is where the repertoires were released. Samples came from the ongoing ImmuneRACE study (first 160 participants) plus 1,254 subjects from 6 global collaborators. The sample metadata nearly always contained a de-identified subject ID, COVID-19 status, age in years and sex. Where HLA class I and class II types were available, the types were taken from metadata supplied by the sample provider, not from assay-based typing. Study-wide conclusions, independent of this receptor: The quantity of clinical and demographic metadata differed by source and by participant and was supplied without curation.

Samples from volunteer blood donors who had recovered from COVID-19 were contributed by a second Seattle source. Each collaborating institution followed its own protocols to collect whole blood in K2EDTA tubes. For TCRbeta analysis, collaborators shipped samples as frozen whole blood, isolated PBMCs, or DNA extracted from either of those sample types. Comments on this clone: Its antigen target is currently unknown. The input lacks base qualities; no much larger clone sits a single base away.

TCRbeta CDR3 regions were amplified from genomic DNA using the immunoSEQ Assay, a bias-controlled multiplex PCR. The paper's data handling went like this. The number of nucleated cells in each sample was estimated from the amplification of reference gene primers within the assay. To quantify the absolute abundance of each unique TCRbeta CDR3 rearrangement, sequence reads were collapsed and filtered. Productive Simpson clonality was computed per sample as the square root of Simpson's diversity index over productive rearrangements. The source is immuneACCESS, and TCRdb retained only in-frame sequences with V and J called. Part of the clones is not carried over; for the studies checked, unresolved V genes explain less than half of this, and the remainder is unexplained. For V, J and clone size, that table is used; D and trimming come from the DNA. In all, the sample holds approximately 240,000 clones, and approximately 80% of those were seen once. The ten largest clonotypes hold 5.1% of the sample.

The source of this sequence is a woman aged 60-75 years who had recovered from COVID-19. The sample consisted of peripheral blood.

The DNA is TGTGCCAGCAGTTCCGGGACAGGGGCCGGAGATACGCAGTATTTT. This yields the protein CASSSGTGAGDTQYF. This receptor chain uses TRBV14 and TRBJ2-3, with 10 junctional bases fitting TRBD1. Trimming leaves V shorter by 6 bases and J shorter by 5 bases, with the junction holding 8 bases beyond the gene matches. CDR1 SGHDN and CDR2 FVKESK are derived from the germline V gene. Reading from cysteine to phenylalanine, the CDR3 counts 15 amino acids. Of the read, only the CDR3 DNA is kept; its 45 bases are in frame from base 1.